Below, 15 T cell receptor beta chains from the same sample are listed, as sequenced in a study of blood T cell repertoires in COVID-19. Clones were sequenced by immunoSEQ multiplex PCR, and TCRdb holds only the in-frame ones, with some missing. The sample has approximately 300,000 clones, approximately 91% seen once. The source material was PBMCs or T cells enriched from blood (not recorded which). These receptor sequences come from a man in his 60s who had recovered from COVID-19.

The chain recombines TRBV7-3 with TRBJ1-1; D is unresolved. Trimming removed 2 bases at V and 0 bases at J, with 10 bases between. From germline, CDR1 is SGHTA and CDR2 FQGTGA. CDR3 length: 15 amino acids. CDR3 sequence reads: CASSLDAHMNTEAFF. In nucleotides, the CDR3 is TGTGCCAGCAGCTTAGATGCCCACATGAACACTGAAGCTTTCTTT.

The chain joins TRBV30 to TRBJ1-1; possibly TRBD1 for D (6 bases). Germline lookup yields CDR1 GTSNPN and CDR2 SVGIG (reference sequence). With 2 bases removed from V and 3 bases from J, the gap between germline ends came to 28 bases. The CDR3 runs 19 residues. DNA of the CDR3: TGTGCCTGGAGTCCACCGATCGGGACAAGAGGGATTGCCGACACTGAAGCTTTCTTT. Translating it yields CAWSPPIGTRGIADTEAFF.

The chain has TRBV7-2 and TRBJ1-5, with a tentative D call TRBD1 (6 bases). The germline V and J ends were trimmed by 3 bases and 2 bases, with 14 bases remaining between them. The CDR3 extends over 16 amino acids. Germline loops: CDR1 SGHTA, CDR2 FQGNSA. CDR3 in DNA: TGTGCCAGCAGCTTTGGGGGACATCGGGGCAATCAGCCCCAGCATTTT. The encoded protein is CASSFGGHRGNQPQHF.

The chain recombines TRBV9 with TRBJ2-1, with 12 bases aligning to TRBD2. The CDR3 is made up of 16 amino acids. Germline trimming cut 2 bases from V and 8 bases from J; bases unmatched to any gene: 8. In germline, CDR1 is SGDLS, CDR2 YYNGEE. The CDR3 is CASSVLAGGPPHEQFF. In DNA, the CDR3 is TGTGCCAGCAGCGTGCTAGCGGGAGGGCCGCCCCATGAGCAGTTCTTC.

The rearrangement links TRBV5-8 to TRBJ1-5; 8 nucleotides align to TRBD1. CDR3 size: 18 residues. Germline CDR1 reads SGHTS; CDR2 reads YDEGEE. With 4 bases clipped from V and 0 bases from J, the junction kept 12 bases outside the gene matches. The CDR3 region is CASSPRTGRYNSNQPQHF. DNA of the CDR3: TGTGCCAGCAGCCCGCGGACAGGGCGGTATAATAGCAATCAGCCCCAGCATTTT.

The table lists this clone with a count of one. The gene calls are TRBV13 and TRBJ2-1, with D perhaps matching TRBD1 (6 bases). V was pared by 4 bases and J by 10 bases, with 20 bases between. Germline values: CDR1 PRHDT, CDR2 FYEKMQ (reference sequence). The CDR3 consists of 15 residues. CDR3 nucleotides: TGTGCCAGCAGCTCCGTAAGTACAGGGAGCTGGGAGCAGTTCTTC. This translates into CASSSVSTGSWEQFF.

The rearrangement uses TRBV4-1 and TRBJ1-2; 7 bases match TRBD1. V dropped 4 bases and J dropped 3; count of bases not matched to a gene: 11. The CDR3 is 16 residues long. The V gene's germline CDR1 is MGHRA and CDR2 YSYEKL. The CDR3 here is CASSPMLRQGDYGYTF. The CDR3 DNA follows: TGCGCCAGCAGCCCCATGTTGCGGCAGGGGGACTATGGCTACACCTTC.

This clone has a single count. The chain recombines TRBV27 with TRBJ2-2; unclear D gene. The ends were cut back, 2 bases at V and 0 bases at J, with 7 bases in the middle. This CDR3 has 15 amino acids. Germline V gene data show CDR1 as MNHEY and CDR2 as SMNVEV (reference sequence). This chain's CDR3 is CASSLISSNTGELFF. DNA of the CDR3: TGTGCCAGCAGTTTAATCAGTTCGAACACCGGGGAGCTGTTTTTT.

The genes are TRBV5-1 and TRBJ2-5, with a weak D call TRBD1 (7 bases). The V and J ends lost 3 bases and 1 base respectively, with 16 bases between them. The CDR3 runs 16 residues. Germline V gives CDR1 SGHRS, CDR2 YFSETQ. CDR3 in DNA: TGCGCCAGCAGCTGGGGCGGGGCAGGGGGCCAAGAGACCCAGTACTTC. Translating it yields CASSWGGAGGQETQYF.

This chain joins TRBV6-5 and TRBJ1-6; maybe TRBD1 (6 bases). The CDR3 is 15 amino acids. V dropped 0 bases and J dropped 10 bases, with 13 bases sitting between them. CDR1 and CDR2 from the germline V gene are MNHEY and SVGAGI. CDR3 in amino acids: CASSYSTGLNSPLHF. CDR3 DNA: TGTGCCAGCAGTTACTCGACAGGTTTAAACTCACCCCTCCACTTT.

The chain recombines TRBV12-3 or TRBV12-4 with TRBJ2-7; D is uncertain. The CDR3 covers 12 residues. V was pared by 6 bases and J by 3 bases, with 9 bases between. In nucleotides, the CDR3 is TGTGCCAGCAGCCCAGACAACTACGAGCAGTACTTC. Protein sequence: CASSPDNYEQYF.

The count of this clone is one. The genes are TRBV3-1 (or the pseudogene TRBV3-2) and TRBJ1-1, with a possible D match to TRBD1 (6 bases). Trimming removed 4 bases at V and 5 bases at J, with 20 bases between. The CDR3 consists of 16 residues. The germline V gene has CDR1 LGHDT and CDR2 YNNKEL (reference sequence). The CDR3 region is CASSPRSRGQRTEAFF. Here the CDR3 DNA reads TGTGCCAGCAGCCCTAGATCCAGGGGTCAGAGGACTGAAGCTTTCTTT.

The chain has TRBV4-2 and TRBJ1-5; a possible D gene is TRBD1 (6 bases). Looked up from germline, CDR1 is LGHNA and CDR2 is YNFKEQ. The V gene lost 5 bases and the J gene lost 4 bases, with 21 bases spanning the gap. The CDR3 sequence is 17 residues long. CDR3 coding DNA: TGTGCCAGCAGCATACCGGGGGGGGCCCAAGGAAATCAGCCCCAGCATTTT. Residues: CASSIPGGAQGNQPQHF.

The chain couples TRBV24-1 to TRBJ1-5, with TRBD1 identical over 7 bases. V lost 2 bases, J lost 3 bases, and 6 bases stayed unmatched. The germline V gene has CDR1 KGHDR and CDR2 SFDVKD. The CDR3 is 16 amino acids. This CDR3 reads CATSDSRTGFNQPQHF. For the CDR3, the DNA is TGTGCCACCAGTGATTCGCGGACAGGCTTCAATCAGCCCCAGCATTTT.

The gene calls are TRBV5-6 and TRBJ1-4; 7 nucleotides match TRBD1. This CDR3 contains 15 residues. The V gene's germline CDR1 is SGHDT and CDR2 YYEEEE. Trimming at V came to 2 bases and at J to 0 bases, leaving 1 base not matched to a gene. The CDR3 coding sequence is TGTGCCAGCAGCTTCACAGGGGCAACTAATGAAAAACTGTTTTTT. Translated: CASSFTGATNEKLFF.